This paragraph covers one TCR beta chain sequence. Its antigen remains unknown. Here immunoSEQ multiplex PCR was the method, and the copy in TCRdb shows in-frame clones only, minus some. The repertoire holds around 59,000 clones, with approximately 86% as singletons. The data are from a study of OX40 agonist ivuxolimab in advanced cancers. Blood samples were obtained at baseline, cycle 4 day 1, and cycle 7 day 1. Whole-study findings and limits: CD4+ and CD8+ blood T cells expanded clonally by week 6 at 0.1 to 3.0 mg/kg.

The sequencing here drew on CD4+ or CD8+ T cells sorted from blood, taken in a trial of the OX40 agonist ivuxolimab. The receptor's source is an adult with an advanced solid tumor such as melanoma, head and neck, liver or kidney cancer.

CDR3 nucleotide sequence: TGTGCCAGCAGCTTAGGAGCGGGAAACTATGGCTACACCTTC. Its translation is CASSLGAGNYGYTF. The chain combines TRBV7-2 with TRBJ1-2; no clear D. This CDR3 comprises 14 residues. The V end was cut by 1 base, the J end by 2 bases, with 8 bases between. The V gene's germline CDR1 is SGHTA and CDR2 FQGNSA.